This T cell receptor (beta chain) was identified in a study of identical twins. TCRdb re-called the 5' RACE reads with MiXCR, one entry per CDR3 protein. The sample consists of 600,000 to 800,000 distinct CDR3 sequences, 21% of them appearing once. Study-wide results and caveats: Cord blood's abundant beta clonotypes had fewer insertions, unlike memory repertoires.

Germline V gene lookup returns CDR1 DFQATT and CDR2 SNEGSKA (reference sequence). V shed 3 bases and J shed 4 bases, with 14 bases lying between them. The CDR3 has 14 amino acids. This clonotype was detected many times. Its cognate antigen is unknown. These data were likewise used in another study, on T cells expressing NK-cell markers. That paper states: Sorted T-cell subsets CD3+CD56+NKG2C+, CD3+CD56+NKG2C- and CD3+CD56-NKG2C+ were TCR beta-sequenced. Several experiments confined sorting to alpha-beta TCR T cells with an anti-gamma-delta TCR antibody.

Input material: PBMCs. The J gene is TRBJ2-3, the V gene TRBV20-1, with unresolved D. This sequence was found in a woman between 18 and 30 years old in good health. CDR3 DNA: TGCAGTGCTAGTAGTTTCCCCAATTCAGATACGCAGTATTTT. Its protein product is CSASSFPNSDTQYF.